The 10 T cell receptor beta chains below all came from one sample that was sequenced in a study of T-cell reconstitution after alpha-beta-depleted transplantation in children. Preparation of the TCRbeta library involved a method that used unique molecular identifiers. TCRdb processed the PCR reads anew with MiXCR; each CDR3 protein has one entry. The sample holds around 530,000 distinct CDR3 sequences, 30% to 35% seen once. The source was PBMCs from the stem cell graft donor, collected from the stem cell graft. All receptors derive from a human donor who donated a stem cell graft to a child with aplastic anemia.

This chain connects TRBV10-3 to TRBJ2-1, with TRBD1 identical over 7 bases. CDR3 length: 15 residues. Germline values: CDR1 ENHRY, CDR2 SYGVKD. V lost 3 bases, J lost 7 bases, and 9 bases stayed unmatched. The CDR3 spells CAISDGTVITNEQFF. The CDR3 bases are TGTGCCATCAGTGACGGGACAGTTATTACGAATGAGCAGTTCTTC.

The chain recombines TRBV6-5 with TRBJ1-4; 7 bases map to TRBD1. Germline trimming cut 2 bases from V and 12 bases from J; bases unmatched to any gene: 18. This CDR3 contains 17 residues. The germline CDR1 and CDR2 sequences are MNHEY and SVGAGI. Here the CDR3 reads CASSYEEFEGAGKELFF. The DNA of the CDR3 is TGTGCCAGCAGTTACGAAGAATTTGAGGGGGCAGGGAAGGAACTGTTTTTT.

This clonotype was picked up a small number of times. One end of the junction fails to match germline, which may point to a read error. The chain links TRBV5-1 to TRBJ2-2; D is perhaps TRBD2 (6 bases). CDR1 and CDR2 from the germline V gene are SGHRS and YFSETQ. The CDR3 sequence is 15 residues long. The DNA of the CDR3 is TGCGCCAGTAGCTTGTTTAGCGGATTCACCGGGGAGCTGTTTTTT. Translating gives CASSLFSGFTGELFF.

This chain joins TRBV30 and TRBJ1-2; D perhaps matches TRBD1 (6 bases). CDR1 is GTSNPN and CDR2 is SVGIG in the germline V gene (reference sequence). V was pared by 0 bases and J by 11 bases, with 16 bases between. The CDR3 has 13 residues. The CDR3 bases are TGTGCCTGGAGTGTCCTAGAAACAGGGTTTTACACCTTC. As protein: CAWSVLETGFYTF. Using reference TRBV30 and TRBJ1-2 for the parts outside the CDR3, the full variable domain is SQTIHQWPATLVQPVGSPLSLECTVEGTSNPNLYWYRQAAGRGLQLLFYSVGIGQISSEVPQNLSASRPQDRQFILSSKKLLLSDSGFYLCAWSVLETGFYTFGSGTRLTVV.

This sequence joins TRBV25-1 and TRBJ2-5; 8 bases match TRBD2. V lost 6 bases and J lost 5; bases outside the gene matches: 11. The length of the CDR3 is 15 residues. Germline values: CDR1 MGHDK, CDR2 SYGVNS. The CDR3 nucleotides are TGTGCCAGCAGGCCCAGCGGGAGTCGGGGTGAGACCCAGTACTTC. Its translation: CASRPSGSRGETQYF.

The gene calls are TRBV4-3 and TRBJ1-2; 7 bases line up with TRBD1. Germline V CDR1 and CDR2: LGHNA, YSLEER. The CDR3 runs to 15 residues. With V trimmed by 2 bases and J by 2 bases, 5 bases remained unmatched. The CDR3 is CASSQIAQGNYGYTF. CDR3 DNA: TGCGCCAGCAGCCAAATTGCACAGGGGAACTATGGCTACACCTTC.

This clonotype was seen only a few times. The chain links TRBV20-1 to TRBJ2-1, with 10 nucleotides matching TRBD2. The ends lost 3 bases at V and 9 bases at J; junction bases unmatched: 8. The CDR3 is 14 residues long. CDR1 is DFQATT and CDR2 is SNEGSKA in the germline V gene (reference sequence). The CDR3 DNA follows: TGCAGTGCTAGGGGCACGGGACTAGCGATTGAGCAGTTCTTC. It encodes CSARGTGLAIEQFF.

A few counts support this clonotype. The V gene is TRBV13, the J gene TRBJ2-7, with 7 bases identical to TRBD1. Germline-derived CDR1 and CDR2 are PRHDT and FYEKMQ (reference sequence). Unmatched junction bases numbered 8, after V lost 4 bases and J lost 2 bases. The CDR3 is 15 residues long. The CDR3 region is CASSYSGGFAYEQYF. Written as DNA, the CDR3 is TGTGCCAGCAGCTACTCAGGGGGATTCGCCTACGAGCAGTACTTC.

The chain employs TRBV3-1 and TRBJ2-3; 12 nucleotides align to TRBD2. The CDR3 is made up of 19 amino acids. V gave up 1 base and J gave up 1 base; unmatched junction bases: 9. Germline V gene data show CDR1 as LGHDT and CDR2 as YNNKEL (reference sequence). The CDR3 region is CASSQVGLAGGPGTDTQYF. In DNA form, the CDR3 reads TGTGCCAGCAGCCAAGTTGGGCTAGCGGGAGGGCCGGGCACAGATACGCAGTATTTT.

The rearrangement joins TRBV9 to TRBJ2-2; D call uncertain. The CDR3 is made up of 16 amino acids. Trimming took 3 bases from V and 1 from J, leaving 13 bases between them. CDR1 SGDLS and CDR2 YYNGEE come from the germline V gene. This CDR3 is CASSGPVGWNTGELFF. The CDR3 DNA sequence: TGTGCCAGCAGCGGGCCAGTGGGGTGGAACACCGGGGAGCTGTTTTTT.